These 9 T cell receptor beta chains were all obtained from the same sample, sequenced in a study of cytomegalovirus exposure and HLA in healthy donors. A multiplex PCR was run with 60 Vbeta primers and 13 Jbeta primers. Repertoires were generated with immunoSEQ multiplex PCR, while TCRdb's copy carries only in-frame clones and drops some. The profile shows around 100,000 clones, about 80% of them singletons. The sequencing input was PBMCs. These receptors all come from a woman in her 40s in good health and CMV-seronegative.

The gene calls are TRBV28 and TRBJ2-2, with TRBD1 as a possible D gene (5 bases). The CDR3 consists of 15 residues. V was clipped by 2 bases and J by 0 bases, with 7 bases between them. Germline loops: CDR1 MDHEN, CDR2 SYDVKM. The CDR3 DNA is TGTGCCAGCAGTTTACCAGGGACGAACACCGGGGAGCTGTTTTTT. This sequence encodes CASSLPGTNTGELFF.

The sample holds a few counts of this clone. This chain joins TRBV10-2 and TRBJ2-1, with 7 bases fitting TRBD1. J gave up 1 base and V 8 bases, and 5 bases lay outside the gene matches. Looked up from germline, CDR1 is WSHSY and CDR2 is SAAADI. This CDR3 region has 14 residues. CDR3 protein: CASHTGVSYNEQFF. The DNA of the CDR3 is TGCGCCAGCCATACAGGGGTGTCCTACAATGAGCAGTTCTTC.

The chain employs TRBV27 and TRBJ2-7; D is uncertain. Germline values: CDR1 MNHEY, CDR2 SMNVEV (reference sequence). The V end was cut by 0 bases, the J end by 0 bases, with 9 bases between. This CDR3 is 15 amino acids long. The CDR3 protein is CASSLSTWSSYEQYF. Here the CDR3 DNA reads TGTGCCAGCAGTTTATCGACCTGGAGCTCCTACGAGCAGTACTTC.

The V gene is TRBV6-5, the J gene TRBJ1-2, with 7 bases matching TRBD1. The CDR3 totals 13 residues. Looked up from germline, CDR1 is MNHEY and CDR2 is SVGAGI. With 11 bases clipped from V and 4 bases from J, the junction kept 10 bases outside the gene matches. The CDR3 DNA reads TGTGCCTGCCACAGGGGTGGAATCTATGGCTACACCTTC. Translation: CACHRGGIYGYTF.

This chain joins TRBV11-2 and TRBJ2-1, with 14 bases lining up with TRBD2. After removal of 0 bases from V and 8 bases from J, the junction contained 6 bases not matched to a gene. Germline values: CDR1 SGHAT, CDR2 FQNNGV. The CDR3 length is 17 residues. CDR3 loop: CASSLEGGTSGRYEQFF. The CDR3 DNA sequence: TGTGCCAGCAGCTTAGAGGGTGGGACTAGCGGGAGATATGAGCAGTTCTTC.

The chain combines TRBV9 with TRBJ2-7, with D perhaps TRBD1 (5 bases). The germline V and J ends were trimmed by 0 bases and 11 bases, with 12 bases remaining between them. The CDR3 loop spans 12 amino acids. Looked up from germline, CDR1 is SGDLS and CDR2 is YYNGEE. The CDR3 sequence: CASSVDWGHKYF. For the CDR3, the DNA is TGTGCCAGCAGCGTAGATTGGGGCCACAAGTACTTC.

CDR3 nucleotides: TGTGCCAGTAGTATAATAAAGGCTAGCAGAGCCGGGGAGCTGTTTTTT. It yields the protein CASSIIKASRAGELFF. This chain links TRBV19 with TRBJ2-2, with D possibly TRBD2 on 5 matching bases. CDR1 is LNHDA, CDR2 SQIVND, per germline (reference sequence). The CDR3 has 16 amino acids. With 2 bases removed from V and 6 bases from J, the gap between germline ends came to 16 bases.

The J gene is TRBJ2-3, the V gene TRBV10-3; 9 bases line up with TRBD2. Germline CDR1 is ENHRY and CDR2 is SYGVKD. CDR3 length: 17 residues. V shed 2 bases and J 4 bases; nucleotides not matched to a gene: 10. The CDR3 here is CAISEERGGGGSDTQYF. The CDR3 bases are TGTGCCATCAGTGAGGAGCGGGGCGGGGGGGGCTCAGATACGCAGTATTTT.

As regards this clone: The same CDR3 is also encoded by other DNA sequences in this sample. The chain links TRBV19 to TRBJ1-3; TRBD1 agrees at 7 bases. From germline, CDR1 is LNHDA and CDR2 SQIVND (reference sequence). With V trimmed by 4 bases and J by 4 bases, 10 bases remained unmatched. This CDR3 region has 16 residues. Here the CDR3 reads CASSNPGTASGNTIYF. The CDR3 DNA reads TGTGCCAGTAGTAACCCCGGGACAGCCTCCGGAAACACCATATATTTT.